Only a few counts were recorded for the clone carrying this TCR beta chain. What it binds is unknown. This sample stems from a study of T cells in Graves' hyperthyroidism and ophthalmopathy. Per germline, CDR1 LGHNA and CDR2 YSLEER. This CDR3 region has 15 residues. V lost 4 bases, J lost 0 bases, and 7 bases lay in between. Out of approximately 9.9 ml of fresh peripheral blood came the PBMCs. Amplification of TCR beta CDR3 regions used RNA as the template. The TCR CDR3 first-round RT-PCR relied on the HTBI primer set. A single record per CDR3 protein comes from TCRdb applying MiXCR to the multiplex PCR reads. The sample lists about 760,000 distinct CDR3 sequences; around a third were seen once. Regarding the study as a whole: Most expanded thyroid clonotypes above 0.001 recurred in blood. The model made its ophthalmopathy prediction, and onset followed a median about 6.8 months later.

This clonotype was obtained from a woman aged 40 to 50 with Graves' hyperthyroidism. The chain uses TRBV4-3 and TRBJ2-6; D not resolved. The sequenced sample consisted of blood. The chain's CDR3 is CASSLDISGANVLTF. As DNA, the CDR3 is TGCGCCAGCAGCCTCGACATCTCTGGGGCCAACGTCCTGACTTTC.